This TCR beta chain appears in the sequencing data of a study of blood T cell repertoires in COVID-19. For the study at large: Samples taken during acute and convalescent COVID-19 were collected in the United States, Italy and Spain. T cells, B-cell-depleted T cells, or PBMCs supplied cDNA or gDNA.

Per the germline V gene, CDR1 is MRHNA and CDR2 is SNTAGT. Unmatched junction bases numbered 8, after V lost 2 bases and J lost 2 bases. This CDR3 is 17 amino acids long. Cohort placement rested on clinical history that participants reported themselves. Original processing notes: Nucleated cell number was recorded as an estimate derived from reference gene primer amplification. Profiled with immunoSEQ multiplex PCR; TCRdb holds only in-frame clones, not every one. V, J and clone size are taken as reported in that table, and D and trimming were inferred from the DNA itself. The profile covers 200,000 to 250,000 clones, with approximately 84% appearing a single time and approximately 1.6% taken by the ten largest.

This rearrangement joins TRBV6-4 to TRBJ2-7; TRBD2 aligns across 11 bases. The TCR comes from a man in his forties who had recovered from COVID-19. The source material was PBMCs or T cells enriched from blood (not recorded which). CDR3 sequence reads: CASSDMPSGRPAYEQYF. CDR3 DNA: TGTGCCAGCAGTGACATGCCTAGCGGGAGGCCAGCCTACGAGCAGTACTTC.